What follows is one T cell receptor beta chain and its context. Its antigen is not known. Generated by immunoSEQ multiplex PCR, the TCRdb table keeps only in-frame clones and is missing some. Of roughly 120,000 clones detected, around nine tenths appear once; the ten largest clones hold 0.18%. This sample was taken from a study of graft-versus-host responses after intestinal transplantation. The overall study: Anti-thymocyte globulin induction was given to all recipients, followed by tacrolimus and steroids for roughly 3 years.

The material sequenced was unstimulated CD4+ T cells sorted from spleen or lymph node cells, taken before intestinal transplant. The receptor was isolated from a human donor who received an intestinal transplant.

CDR3 protein: CASSLLAGGYEQYF. The CDR3 nucleotides are TGTGCCAGCAGCTTACTAGCGGGAGGTTACGAGCAGTACTTC. The chain couples TRBV7-9 to TRBJ2-7; TRBD2 matches at 11 bases. Looked up from germline, CDR1 is SEHNR and CDR2 is FQNEAQ (reference sequence). V dropped 2 bases and J dropped 4; count of bases not matched to a gene: 1. This CDR3 has 14 amino acids.